The 16 T cell receptor beta chains presented below share a single source sample, sequenced in a study of blood T cells in healthy people across ages. The authors ran a second PCR of about 7 to 12 cycles using a sample-barcoded 5' primer and a J-beta primer mix. Via MiXCR, TCRdb re-called the 5' RACE reads, giving one row per CDR3 protein. The table lists roughly 700,000 distinct CDR3 sequences, 20% to 25% of them singletons, with 9.4% in the top ten. These same records also appear under a second study, on T cells of mothers and their children.

The sequenced sample consisted of blood. The receptor set was obtained from a boy aged 5 to 17 in good health.

The gene calls are TRBV29-1 and TRBJ2-1; 8 bases are shared with TRBD1. The CDR3 runs to 15 residues. The V and J ends lost 4 bases and 4 bases, in that order; junction bases with no gene match: 9. CDR1 is SQVTM and CDR2 is ANQGSEA in the germline V gene. CDR3 nucleotides: TGCAGCGTTGTCCCAGGGGGACAGGCTTACAATGAGCAGTTCTTC. Translation gives CSVVPGGQAYNEQFF.

As DNA, the CDR3 is TGTGCCAGCAGCCAAGGAGACAGTTTCTACGAGCAGTACTTC. This encodes CASSQGDSFYEQYF. The V call is TRBV3-1, the J call TRBJ2-5; the D gene is possibly TRBD1 (5 bases). The assigned J gene may be wrong: the sequence end matches TRBJ2-7 better. The germline gives CDR1 LGHDT, CDR2 YNNKEL (reference sequence). CDR3 length: 14 residues.

The chain is built from TRBV7-3 and TRBJ2-6; possibly TRBD1 for D (5 bases). Trimming left V 3 bases short and J 2 bases short, with 8 bases between. The CDR3 consists of 15 residues. CDR1 and CDR2 from the germline V gene are SGHTA and FQGTGA. The CDR3 bases are TGTGCCAGCAGCTTTCAGGGTGCTGGGGCCAACGTCCTGACTTTC. It codes for CASSFQGAGANVLTF.

J is TRBJ2-3 and V is TRBV12-3 or TRBV12-4, with D hard to call. CDR3 length: 14 amino acids. Trimming took off 2 bases at V and 2 bases at J, with 8 bases between the two ends. In DNA, the CDR3 is TGTGCCAGCAGTTTAAGAGCCCTCACAGATACGCAGTATTTT. Protein sequence: CASSLRALTDTQYF.

This rearrangement joins TRBV9 to TRBJ2-5; D not resolved. In germline, CDR1 is SGDLS, CDR2 YYNGEE. This CDR3 has 13 amino acids. Trimming removed 0 bases from V and 4 bases from J, with 7 bases in between. CDR3 sequence reads: CASSVEATETQYF. In nucleotides, the CDR3 is TGTGCCAGCAGCGTAGAGGCTACAGAGACCCAGTACTTC.

This clonotype has more than one count but fewer than ten. CDR3 DNA: TGTGCCAGCAGCCCAGAGGGTGGAAACATTCAGTACTTC. Translating gives CASSPEGGNIQYF. The gene calls are TRBV7-2 and TRBJ2-4; TRBD2 might be the D (5 bases). The CDR3 is 13 amino acids. CDR1 is SGHTA, CDR2 FQGNSA, per germline. Between the trimmed V and J ends, which lost 5 bases and 6 bases, there was a span of 11 bases.

The gene calls are TRBV12-3 or TRBV12-4 and TRBJ2-5; weak D call: TRBD2 (5 bases). The CDR3 runs to 11 residues. The V gene lost 1 base and the J gene lost 10 bases, with 7 bases spanning the gap. CDR3 sequence reads: CASSLEGDQYF. The DNA for the CDR3 is TGTGCCAGCAGTTTAGAGGGAGACCAGTACTTC.

The rearrangement links TRBV7-9 to TRBJ2-5; D gene unclear. Between the trimmed V and J ends, which lost 0 bases and 0 bases, there was a span of 8 bases. Per the germline V gene, CDR1 is SEHNR and CDR2 is FQNEAQ (reference sequence). The CDR3 loop spans 15 amino acids. CDR3: CASSLAGQNQETQYF. Here the CDR3 DNA reads TGTGCCAGCAGCTTAGCAGGCCAGAACCAAGAGACCCAGTACTTC.

J is TRBJ2-7 and V is TRBV5-4, with a weak D call TRBD2 (6 bases). This CDR3 is 15 amino acids long. Trimming stripped 4 bases from V and 4 bases from J, with 18 bases between. Per the germline V gene, CDR1 is SGHNT and CDR2 is YYREEE (reference sequence). In DNA, the CDR3 is TGTGCCAGCAGCCAGGGACCGCACCGGGAGTACGAGCAGTACTTC. Translating it yields CASSQGPHREYEQYF.

The J gene is TRBJ2-6, the V gene TRBV7-9; unclear D gene. The CDR3 has 15 amino acids. Germline V lookup: CDR1 SEHNR, CDR2 FQNEAQ (reference sequence). With 2 bases removed from V and 0 bases from J, the gap between germline ends came to 5 bases. In DNA, the CDR3 is TGTGCCAGCAGCTTACTTTACTCTGGGGCCAACGTCCTGACTTTC. Translating gives CASSLLYSGANVLTF.

The rearrangement links TRBV6-6 to TRBJ2-7; D not resolved. Germline loops: CDR1 MNHNY, CDR2 SVGAGI (reference sequence). This CDR3 contains 14 residues. Trimming removed 0 bases at V and 4 bases at J, with 10 bases between. The CDR3: CASSYSTQQYEQYF. The CDR3 bases are TGTGCCAGCAGTTACTCGACGCAGCAATACGAGCAGTACTTC.

This clonotype was detected a few times. This chain uses TRBV6-6 with TRBJ2-5; no clear D gene. The tail of the sequence fits TRBJ2-1 better, so the J call may be wrong. The CDR3 has 15 amino acids. Germline CDR1 reads MNHNY; CDR2 reads SVGAGI (reference sequence). CDR3 bases: TGTGCCAGCAGCCCCGACTCAAAAGTCTACAATGAGCAGTTCTTC. It translates to CASSPDSKVYNEQFF.

This clonotype was observed a handful of times. The chain employs TRBV11-2 and TRBJ2-1; D not certain. V lost 1 base to trimming and J lost 5 bases, with 9 bases between them. This CDR3 contains 14 residues. Per germline, CDR1 SGHAT and CDR2 FQNNGV. The DNA of the CDR3 is TGTGCCAGCAGCTTAGCAGAACGGAACAATGAGCAGTTCTTC. This sequence encodes CASSLAERNNEQFF.

The rearrangement links TRBV7-9 to TRBJ2-5; 9 bases agree with TRBD1. The CDR3 runs to 15 residues. V shed 3 bases, J shed 5 bases, and the junction held 7 bases outside the gene matches. Germline CDR1 reads SEHNR; CDR2 reads FQNEAQ (reference sequence). The CDR3 DNA follows: TGTGCCAGCAGCTTTACACAGGGGGCAGTTGAGACCCAGTACTTC. Encoded protein: CASSFTQGAVETQYF. Together with reference TRBV7-9 and TRBJ2-5, the CDR3 gives the full variable domain: DTGVSQNPRHKITKRGQNVTFRCDPISEHNRLYWYRQTLGQGPEFLTYFQNEAQLEKSRLLSDRFSAERPKGSFSTLEIQRTEQGDSAMYLCASSFTQGAVETQYFGPGTRLLVL.

This clonotype was seen more than once but under ten times. This chain uses TRBV9 with TRBJ2-5, with D tentatively TRBD1 (5 bases). Per germline, CDR1 SGDLS and CDR2 YYNGEE. Trimming took off 4 bases at V and 11 bases at J, with 24 bases between the two ends. This CDR3 has 15 amino acids. The CDR3 coding sequence is TGTGCCAGCAGCCCCATGGCTGGGGCGCATTCGGAGCAGTACTTC. The encoded protein is CASSPMAGAHSEQYF.

This clonotype was seen a few times. The V call is TRBV29-1, the J call TRBJ2-6; D remains unclear. Deletions cut 2 bases from V and 0 bases from J, with 11 bases between. Germline V gives CDR1 SQVTM, CDR2 ANQGSEA. There are 16 residues in the CDR3. CDR3 sequence (DNA): TGCAGCGTTGAATCAGATCTCTCCTCTGGGGCCAACGTCCTGACTTTC. Translated, it gives CSVESDLSSGANVLTF.